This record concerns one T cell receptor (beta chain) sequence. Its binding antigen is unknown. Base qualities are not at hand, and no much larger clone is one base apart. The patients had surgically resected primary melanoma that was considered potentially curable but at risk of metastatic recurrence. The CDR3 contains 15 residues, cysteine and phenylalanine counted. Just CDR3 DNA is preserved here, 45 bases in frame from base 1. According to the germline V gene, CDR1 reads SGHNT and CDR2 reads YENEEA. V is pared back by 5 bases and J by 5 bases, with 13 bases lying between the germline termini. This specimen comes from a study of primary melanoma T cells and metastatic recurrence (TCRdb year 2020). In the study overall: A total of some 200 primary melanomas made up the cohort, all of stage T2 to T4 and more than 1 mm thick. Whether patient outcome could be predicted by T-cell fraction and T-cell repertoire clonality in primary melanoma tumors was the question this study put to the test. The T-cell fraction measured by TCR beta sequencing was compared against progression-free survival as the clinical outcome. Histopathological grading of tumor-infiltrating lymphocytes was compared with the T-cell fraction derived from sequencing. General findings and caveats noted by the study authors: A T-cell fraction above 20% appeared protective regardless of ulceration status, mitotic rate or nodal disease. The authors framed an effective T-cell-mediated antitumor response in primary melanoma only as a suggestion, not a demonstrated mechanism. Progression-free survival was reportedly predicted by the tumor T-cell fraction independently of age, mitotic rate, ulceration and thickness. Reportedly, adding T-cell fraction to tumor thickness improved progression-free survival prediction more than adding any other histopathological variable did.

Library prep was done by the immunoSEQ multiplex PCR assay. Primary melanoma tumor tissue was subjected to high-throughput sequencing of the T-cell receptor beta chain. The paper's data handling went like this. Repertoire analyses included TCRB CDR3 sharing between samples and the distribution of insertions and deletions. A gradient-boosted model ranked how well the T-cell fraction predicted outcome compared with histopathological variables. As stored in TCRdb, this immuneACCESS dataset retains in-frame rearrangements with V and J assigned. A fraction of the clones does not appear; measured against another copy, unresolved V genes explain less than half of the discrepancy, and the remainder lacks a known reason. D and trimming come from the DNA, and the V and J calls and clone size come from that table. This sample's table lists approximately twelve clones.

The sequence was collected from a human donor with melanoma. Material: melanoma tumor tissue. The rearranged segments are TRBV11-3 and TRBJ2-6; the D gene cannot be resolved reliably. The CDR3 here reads CASSESQSRANVLTF. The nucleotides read TGTGCCAGCAGCGAGTCACAAAGTCGGGCCAACGTCCTGACTTTC.